The following is a TCR beta chain sequence with its context. This sample stems from a study of cytotoxic CD8 clonotypes in ibrutinib-treated CLL. Measured with immunoSEQ multiplex PCR; TCRdb has only the in-frame clones, and not every one. The sample includes fewer than 150,000 clones, roughly 80% of them seen just once. Germline V gene lookup returns CDR1 MDHEN and CDR2 SYDVKM. The CDR3 has 13 amino acids. V was clipped by 2 bases and J by 13 bases, with 14 bases between them. The clonotype comes from a human donor with chronic lymphocytic leukemia. The sample in question was PBMCs, obtained after 24 months of ibrutinib treatment. The chain links TRBV28 to TRBJ2-2; D call uncertain. In DNA, the CDR3 is TGTGCCAGCAGTTTAGCGGCCCCCGGGCGGCTGTTTTTT. Its translation: CASSLAAPGRLFF.